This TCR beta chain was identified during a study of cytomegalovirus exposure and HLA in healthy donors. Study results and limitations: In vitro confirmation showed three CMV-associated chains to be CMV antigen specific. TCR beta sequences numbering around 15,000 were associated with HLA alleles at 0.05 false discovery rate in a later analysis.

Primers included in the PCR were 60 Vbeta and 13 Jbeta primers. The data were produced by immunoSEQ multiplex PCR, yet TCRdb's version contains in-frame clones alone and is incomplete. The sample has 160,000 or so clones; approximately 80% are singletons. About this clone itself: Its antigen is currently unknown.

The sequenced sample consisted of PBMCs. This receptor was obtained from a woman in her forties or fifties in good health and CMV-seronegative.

CDR3 sequence reads: CASSPEVATGELFF. CDR3 in DNA: TGTGCCAGCAGCCCAGAGGTAGCTACCGGGGAGCTGTTTTTT. This chain connects TRBV7-7 to TRBJ2-2; D is ambiguous. Germline loops: CDR1 SSHAT, CDR2 FNYEAQ (reference sequence). This CDR3 spans 14 amino acids. The V end lost 5 bases, the J end lost 5 bases, and 12 bases lay between the germline ends. The entire variable domain, with the rest obtained from reference TRBV7-7 and TRBJ2-2, is as follows: GAGVSQSPRYKVTKRGQDVTLRCDPISSHATLYWYQQALGQGPEFLTYFNYEAQPDKSGLPSDRFSAERPEGSISTLTIQRTEQRDSAMYRCASSPEVATGELFFGEGSRLTVL.